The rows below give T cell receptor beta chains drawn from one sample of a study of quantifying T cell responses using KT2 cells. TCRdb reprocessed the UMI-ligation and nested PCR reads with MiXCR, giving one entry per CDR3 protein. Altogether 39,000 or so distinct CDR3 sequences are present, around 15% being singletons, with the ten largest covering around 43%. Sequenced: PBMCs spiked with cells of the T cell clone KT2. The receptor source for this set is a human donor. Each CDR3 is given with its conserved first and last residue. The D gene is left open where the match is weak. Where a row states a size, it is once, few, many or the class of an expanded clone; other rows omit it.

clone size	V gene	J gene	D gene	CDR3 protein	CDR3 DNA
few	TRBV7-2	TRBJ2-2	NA	CASSLVGTPRNTGELFF	TGTGCCAGCAGCTTAGTGGGGACTCCAAGGAACACCGGGGAGCTGTTTTTT
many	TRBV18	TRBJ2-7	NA	CASSSGTYEQYF	TGTGCCAGCTCTTCGGGCACCTACGAGCAGTACTTC
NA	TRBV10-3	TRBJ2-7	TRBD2	CAISESQREGYEQYF	TGTGCCATCAGTGAGTCGCAGCGGGAGGGGTACGAGCAGTACTTC
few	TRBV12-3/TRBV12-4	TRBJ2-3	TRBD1	CASSWGQGASDTQYF	TGTGCCAGCAGTTGGGGACAGGGGGCGTCAGATACGCAGTATTTT
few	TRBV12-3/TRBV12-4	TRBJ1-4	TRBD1	CASSANRGLSEKLFF	TGTGCCAGCAGTGCCAACAGGGGGCTTTCGGAAAAACTGTTTTTT
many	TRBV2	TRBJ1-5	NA	CASSQGNQPQHF	TGTGCCAGCAGCCAAGGCAATCAGCCCCAGCATTTT
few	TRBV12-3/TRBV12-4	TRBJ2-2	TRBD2	CASSLALPTSGRTGELFF	TGTGCCAGCAGTTTAGCCTTACCGACTAGCGGCAGGACCGGGGAGCTGTTTTTT
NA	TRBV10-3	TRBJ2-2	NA	CAISVRRGHLNTGELFF	TGTGCCATCAGTGTTAGAAGGGGCCACCTTAACACCGGGGAGCTGTTTTTT
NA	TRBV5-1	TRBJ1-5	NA	CASSLGGPNQPQHF	TGCGCCAGCAGCTTGGGGGGGCCTAATCAGCCCCAGCATTTT
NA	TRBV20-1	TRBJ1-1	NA	CSARRLGQNTEAFF	TGCAGTGCTAGGAGACTTGGACAGAACACTGAAGCTTTCTTT
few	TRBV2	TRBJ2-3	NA	CASSERGRGSTDTQYF	TGTGCCAGCAGTGAAAGGGGCCGAGGAAGCACAGATACGCAGTATTTT
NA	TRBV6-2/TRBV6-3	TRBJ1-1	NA	CASTIDLDWTEAFF	TGTGCCAGCACCATCGACCTTGACTGGACTGAAGCTTTCTTT
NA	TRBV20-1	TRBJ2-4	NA	CSAREWVGAKNIQYF	TGCAGTGCTAGAGAATGGGTGGGGGCCAAAAACATTCAGTACTTC
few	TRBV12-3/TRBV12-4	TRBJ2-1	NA	CASSRTRINEQFF	TGTGCCAGCAGCCGGACTCGGATCAATGAGCAGTTCTTC
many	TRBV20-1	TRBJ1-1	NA	CSAGERASEAFF	TGCAGTGCTGGGGAGCGGGCGTCTGAAGCTTTCTTT
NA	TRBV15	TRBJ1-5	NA	CATSRDLEGTQHF	TGTGCCACCAGCAGAGATCTAGAGGGAACCCAGCATTTT
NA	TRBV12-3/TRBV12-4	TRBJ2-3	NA	CASSPDGTTDTQYF	TGTGCCAGCAGTCCTGACGGCACCACAGATACGCAGTATTTT
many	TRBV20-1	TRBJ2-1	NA	CSTDLSSYNEQFF	TGCAGTACAGACCTCAGCTCCTACAATGAGCAGTTCTTC
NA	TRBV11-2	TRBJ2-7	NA	CASSRRVIDYEQYF	TGTGCCAGCAGCCGCAGGGTGATCGACTACGAGCAGTACTTC
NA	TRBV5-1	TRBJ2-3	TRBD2	CASSLVGSGGGRSTDTQYF	TGCGCCAGCAGCTTGGTTGGTAGCGGGGGCGGGAGAAGCACAGATACGCAGTATTTT
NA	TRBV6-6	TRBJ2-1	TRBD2	CASSRSGGPNEQFF	TGTGCCAGCAGTCGATCGGGGGGGCCAAATGAGCAGTTCTTC
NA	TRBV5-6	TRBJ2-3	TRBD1	CASSPITGVTQYF	TGTGCCAGCAGCCCAATTACAGGGGTAACGCAGTATTTT
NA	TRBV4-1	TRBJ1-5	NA	CASSQDIGGLDSNQPQHF	TGCGCCAGCAGCCAAGATATTGGGGGGCTGGATAGCAATCAGCCCCAGCATTTT
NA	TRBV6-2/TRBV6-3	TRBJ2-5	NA	CACGGGETQYF	TGTGCCTGTGGGGGCGGAGAGACCCAGTACTTC
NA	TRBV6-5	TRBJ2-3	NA	CASRGWGSTDTQYF	TGTGCCAGCCGCGGTTGGGGAAGCACAGATACGCAGTATTTT
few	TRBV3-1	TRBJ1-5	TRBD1	CASSPGQSNQPQHF	TGTGCCAGCAGCCCGGGACAGTCAAATCAGCCCCAGCATTTT
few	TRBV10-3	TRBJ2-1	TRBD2	CAINTAGLGNEQFF	TGTGCCATCAACACAGCGGGATTAGGCAATGAGCAGTTCTTC
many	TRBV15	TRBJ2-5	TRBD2	CATSRATGGETQYF	TGTGCCACCAGCAGAGCTACCGGGGGGGAAACCCAGTACTTC
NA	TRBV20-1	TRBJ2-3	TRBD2	CSARVPSGGVTDTQYF	TGCAGTGCTAGAGTGCCTAGCGGGGGGGTCACGGATACGCAGTATTTT
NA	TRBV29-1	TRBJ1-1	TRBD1	CSVYVRTGNTEAFF	TGCAGCGTTTACGTAAGGACAGGGAACACTGAAGCTTTCTTT
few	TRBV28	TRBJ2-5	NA	CASSFRGVRLETQYF	TGTGCCAGCAGTTTTAGGGGGGTTCGGTTGGAGACCCAGTACTTC
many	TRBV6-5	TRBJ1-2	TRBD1	CASSSTDRDYGYTF	TGTGCCAGCAGTTCCACCGACAGGGACTATGGCTACACCTTC
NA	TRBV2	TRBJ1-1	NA	CASRASSQAFF	TGTGCCAGCAGGGCCTCGTCGCAAGCTTTCTTT
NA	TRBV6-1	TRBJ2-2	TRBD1	CASSPGQGPGGELFF	TGTGCCAGCAGTCCGGGACAGGGCCCGGGCGGGGAGCTGTTTTTT
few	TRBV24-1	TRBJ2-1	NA	CATSSPLPGGSYNEQFF	TGTGCCACCAGTTCACCCCTTCCTGGTGGGTCCTACAATGAGCAGTTCTTC
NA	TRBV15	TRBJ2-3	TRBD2	CATSRTYSGGLTDTQYF	TGTGCCACCAGTAGGACCTATAGCGGGGGCCTCACAGATACGCAGTATTTT
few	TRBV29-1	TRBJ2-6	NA	CSVDGSSGANVLTF	TGCAGCGTTGACGGGTCCTCTGGGGCCAACGTCCTGACTTTC
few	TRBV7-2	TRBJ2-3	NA	CASSPPRGESDTQYF	TGTGCCAGCAGCCCCCCTAGGGGGGAGTCAGATACGCAGTATTTT
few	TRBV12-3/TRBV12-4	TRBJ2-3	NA	CASRRTGWADTQYF	TGTGCCAGCAGAAGAACAGGGTGGGCAGATACGCAGTATTTT
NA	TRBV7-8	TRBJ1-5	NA	CASSLEDSNQPQHF	TGTGCCAGCAGCTTAGAGGATAGCAATCAGCCCCAGCATTTT
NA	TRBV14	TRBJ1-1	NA	CASSEVTQGRAFF	TGTGCCAGCAGCGAAGTCACACAGGGAAGGGCTTTCTTT